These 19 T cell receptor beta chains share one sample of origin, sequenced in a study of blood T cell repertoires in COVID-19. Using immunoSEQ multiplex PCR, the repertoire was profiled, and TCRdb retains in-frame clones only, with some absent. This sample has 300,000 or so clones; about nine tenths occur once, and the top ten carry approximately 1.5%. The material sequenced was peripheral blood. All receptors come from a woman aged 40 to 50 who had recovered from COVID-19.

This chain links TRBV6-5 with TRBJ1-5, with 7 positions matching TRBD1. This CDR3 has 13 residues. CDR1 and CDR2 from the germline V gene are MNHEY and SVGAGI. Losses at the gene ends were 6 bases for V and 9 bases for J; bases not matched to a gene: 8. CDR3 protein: CASSRGVQGPQHF. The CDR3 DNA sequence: TGTGCCAGCAGCAGGGGGGTCCAAGGGCCCCAGCATTTT.

CDR3 in amino acids: CASSLELAGRTGANVLTF. The CDR3 nucleotides are TGCGCCAGCAGCTTGGAACTGGCAGGGCGCACTGGGGCCAACGTCCTGACTTTC. V and J are TRBV5-1 and TRBJ2-6, with a tentative D call TRBD1 (5 bases). The CDR3 extends over 18 amino acids. Trimming removed 0 bases at V and 2 bases at J, with 15 bases between. The V gene's germline CDR1 is SGHRS and CDR2 YFSETQ.

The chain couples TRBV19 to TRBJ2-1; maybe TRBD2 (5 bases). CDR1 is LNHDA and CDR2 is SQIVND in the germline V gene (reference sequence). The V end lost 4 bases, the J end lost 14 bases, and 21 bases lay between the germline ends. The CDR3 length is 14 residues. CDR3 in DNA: TGTGCCAGTAGTAAGCGAGGAGGCTCTCTGTCTGAGTTCTTC. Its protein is CASSKRGGSLSEFF.

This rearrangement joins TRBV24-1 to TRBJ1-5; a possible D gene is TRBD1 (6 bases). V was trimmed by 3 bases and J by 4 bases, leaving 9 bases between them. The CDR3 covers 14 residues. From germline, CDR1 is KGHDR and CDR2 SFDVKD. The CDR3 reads CATSDGRGNQPQHF. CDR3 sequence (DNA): TGTGCCACCAGTGATGGGAGGGGGAATCAGCCCCAGCATTTT.

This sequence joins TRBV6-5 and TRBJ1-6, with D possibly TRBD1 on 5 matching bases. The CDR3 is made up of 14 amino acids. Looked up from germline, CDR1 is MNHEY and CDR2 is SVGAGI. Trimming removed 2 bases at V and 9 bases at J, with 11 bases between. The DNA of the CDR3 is TGTGCCAGCAGTTACCCGCAGGGCGGTTCACCCCTCCACTTT. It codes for CASSYPQGGSPLHF.

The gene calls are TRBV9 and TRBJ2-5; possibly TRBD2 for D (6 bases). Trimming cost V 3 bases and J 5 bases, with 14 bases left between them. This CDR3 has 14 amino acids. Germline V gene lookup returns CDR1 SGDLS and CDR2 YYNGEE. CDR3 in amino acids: CASSATSRPETQYF. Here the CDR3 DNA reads TGTGCCAGCAGCGCCACTAGCAGGCCGGAGACCCAGTACTTC.

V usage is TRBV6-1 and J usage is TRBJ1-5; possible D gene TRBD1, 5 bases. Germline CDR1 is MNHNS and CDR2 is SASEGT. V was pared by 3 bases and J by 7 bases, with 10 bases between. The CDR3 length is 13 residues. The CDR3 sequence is CASSEEGRQPQHF. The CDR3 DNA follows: TGTGCCAGCAGTGAGGAGGGACGGCAGCCCCAGCATTTT.

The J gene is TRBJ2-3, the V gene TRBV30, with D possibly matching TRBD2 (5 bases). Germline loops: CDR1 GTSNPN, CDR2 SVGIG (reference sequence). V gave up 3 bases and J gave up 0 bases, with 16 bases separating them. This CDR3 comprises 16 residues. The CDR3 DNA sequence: TGTGCCTGGAGCCCCTCGACTACGCCTAGCACAGATACGCAGTATTTT. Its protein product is CAWSPSTTPSTDTQYF. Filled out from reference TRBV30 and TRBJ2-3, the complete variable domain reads SQTIHQWPATLVQPVGSPLSLECTVEGTSNPNLYWYRQAAGRGLQLLFYSVGIGQISSEVPQNLSASRPQDRQFILSSKKLLLSDSGFYLCAWSPSTTPSTDTQYFGPGTRLTVL.

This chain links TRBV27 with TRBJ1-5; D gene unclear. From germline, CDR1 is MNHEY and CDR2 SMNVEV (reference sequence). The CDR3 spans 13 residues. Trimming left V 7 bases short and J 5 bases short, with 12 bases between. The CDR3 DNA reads TGTGCCAGCATGGCGACCGAGGATCAGCCCCAGCATTTT. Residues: CASMATEDQPQHF.

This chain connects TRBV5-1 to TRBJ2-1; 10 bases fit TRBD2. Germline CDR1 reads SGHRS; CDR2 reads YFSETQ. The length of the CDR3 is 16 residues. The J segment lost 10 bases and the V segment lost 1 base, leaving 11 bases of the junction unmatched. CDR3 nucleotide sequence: TGCGCCAGCAGCTTGATAACTAGCGGGGAGAAGGGGGAGCAGTTCTTC. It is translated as CASSLITSGEKGEQFF. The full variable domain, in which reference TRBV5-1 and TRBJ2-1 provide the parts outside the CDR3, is KAGVTQTPRYLIKTRGQQVTLSCSPISGHRSVSWYQQTPGQGLQFLFEYFSETQRNKGNFPGRFSGRQFSNSRSEMNVSTLELGDSALYLCASSLITSGEKGEQFFGPGTRLTVL.

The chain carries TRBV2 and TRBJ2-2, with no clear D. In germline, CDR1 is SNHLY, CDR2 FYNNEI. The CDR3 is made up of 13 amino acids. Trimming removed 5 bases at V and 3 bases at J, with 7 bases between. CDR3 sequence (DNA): TGTGCCAGCAGTCCCCGGGACACCGGGGAGCTGTTTTTT. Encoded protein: CASSPRDTGELFF.

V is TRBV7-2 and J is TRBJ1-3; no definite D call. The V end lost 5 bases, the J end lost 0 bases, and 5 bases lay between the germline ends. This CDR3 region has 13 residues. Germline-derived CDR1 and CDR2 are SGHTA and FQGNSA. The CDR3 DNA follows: TGTGCCAGCAGCACCAGCTCTGGAAACACCATATATTTT. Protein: CASSTSSGNTIYF.

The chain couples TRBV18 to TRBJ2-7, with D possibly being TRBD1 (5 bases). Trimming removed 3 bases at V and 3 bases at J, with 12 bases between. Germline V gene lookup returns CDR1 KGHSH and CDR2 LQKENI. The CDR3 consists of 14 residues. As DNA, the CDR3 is TGTGCCAGCTCACCGAGTAGGGGATACTACGAGCAGTACTTC. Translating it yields CASSPSRGYYEQYF. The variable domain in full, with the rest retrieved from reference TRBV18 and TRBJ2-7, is NAGVMQNPRHLVRRRGQEARLRCSPMKGHSHVYWYRQLPEEGLKFMVYLQKENIIDESGMPKERFSAEFPKEGPSILRIQQVVRGDSAAYFCASSPSRGYYEQYFGPGTRLTVT.

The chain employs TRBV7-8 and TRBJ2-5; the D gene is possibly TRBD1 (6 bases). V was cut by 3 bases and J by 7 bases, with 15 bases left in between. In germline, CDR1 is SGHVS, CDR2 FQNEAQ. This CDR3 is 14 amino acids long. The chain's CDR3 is CASSFLQGYGTQYF. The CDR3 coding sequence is TGTGCCAGCAGCTTCTTACAGGGTTACGGGACCCAGTACTTC.

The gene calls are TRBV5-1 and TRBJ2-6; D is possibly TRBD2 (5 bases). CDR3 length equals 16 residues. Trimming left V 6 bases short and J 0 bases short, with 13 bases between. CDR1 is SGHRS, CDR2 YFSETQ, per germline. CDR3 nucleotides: TGCGCCAGCAAATCCGGGGATAACTCTGGGGCCAACGTCCTGACTTTC. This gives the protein CASKSGDNSGANVLTF. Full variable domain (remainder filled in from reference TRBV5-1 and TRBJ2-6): KAGVTQTPRYLIKTRGQQVTLSCSPISGHRSVSWYQQTPGQGLQFLFEYFSETQRNKGNFPGRFSGRQFSNSRSEMNVSTLELGDSALYLCASKSGDNSGANVLTFGAGSRLTVL.

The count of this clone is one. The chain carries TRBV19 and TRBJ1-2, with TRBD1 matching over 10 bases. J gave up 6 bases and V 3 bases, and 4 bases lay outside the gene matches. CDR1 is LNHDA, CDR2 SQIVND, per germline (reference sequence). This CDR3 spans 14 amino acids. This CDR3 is CASSIGTGEDGYTF. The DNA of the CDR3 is TGTGCCAGTAGTATCGGGACAGGGGAGGATGGCTACACCTTC. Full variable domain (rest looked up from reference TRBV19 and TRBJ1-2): DGGITQSPKYLFRKEGQNVTLSCEQNLNHDAMYWYRQDPGQGLRLIYYSQIVNDFQKGDIAEGYSVSREKKESFPLTVTSAQKNPTAFYLCASSIGTGEDGYTFGSGTRLTVV.

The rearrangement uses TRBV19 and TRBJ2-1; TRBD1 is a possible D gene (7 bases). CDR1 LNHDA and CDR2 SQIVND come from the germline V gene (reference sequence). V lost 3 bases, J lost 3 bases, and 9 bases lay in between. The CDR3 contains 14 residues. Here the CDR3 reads CASSMRDSYNEQFF. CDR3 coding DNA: TGTGCCAGTAGTATGCGGGACAGCTACAATGAGCAGTTCTTC.

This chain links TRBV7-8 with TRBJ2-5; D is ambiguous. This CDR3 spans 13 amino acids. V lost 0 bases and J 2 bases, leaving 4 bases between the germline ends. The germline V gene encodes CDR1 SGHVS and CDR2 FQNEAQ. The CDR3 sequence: CASSLAHQETQYF. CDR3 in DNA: TGTGCCAGCAGCTTAGCCCATCAAGAGACCCAGTACTTC. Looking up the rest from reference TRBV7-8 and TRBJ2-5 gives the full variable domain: GAGVSQSPRYKVAKRGQDVALRCDPISGHVSLFWYQQALGQGPEFLTYFQNEAQLDKSGLPSDRFFAERPEGSVSTLKIQRTQQEDSAVYLCASSLAHQETQYFGPGTRLLVL.

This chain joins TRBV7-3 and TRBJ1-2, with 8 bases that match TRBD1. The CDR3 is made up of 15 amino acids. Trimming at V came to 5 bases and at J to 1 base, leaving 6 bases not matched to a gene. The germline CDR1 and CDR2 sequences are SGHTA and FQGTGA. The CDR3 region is CASSTTGGDNYGYTF. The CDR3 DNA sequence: TGTGCCAGCAGCACAACAGGGGGGGATAACTATGGCTACACCTTC.